Included here is one T cell receptor (beta chain) sequence, with context. The antigen remains undetermined. This CDR3 region has 16 residues. V shed 10 bases, J shed 0 bases, and the junction held 12 bases outside the gene matches. Germline-derived CDR1 and CDR2 are MDHEN and SYDVKM. This specimen comes from a study of T cell repertoires in cytomegalovirus infection. In the study overall: HLA-B-restricted CMV epitopes that are well studied were used alongside recently identified HLA-C-restricted ones. Carrying CMV and the relevant HLA type showed in public TCR beta signatures. Findings of the study overall: Of the TCR beta families, the public ones yielded a cumulative frequency that identified carriers of CMV plus the relevant HLA.

TCRdb recomputed calls from the reads with MiXCR, one row per CDR3 protein. Of approximately 600,000 distinct CDR3 sequences detected, over 35% appear once; the ten largest clones hold 48%. This TCR derives from a human donor in good health (CMV status not recorded). Some clones in this sample may be carry-over from other donors' samples. This specimen consisted of cultured PBMCs, obtained from culture after CMV antigen stimulation. The rearrangement joins TRBV28 to TRBJ2-7; 10 bases match TRBD1. As DNA, the CDR3 is TGTGCCACCTATACGACTGGACAGGGGGTCTCCTACGAGCAGTACTTC. It is translated as CATYTTGQGVSYEQYF.